The clone carrying this TCR beta chain has a count of ten or more. The antigen is unknown. CD8+CD57+ cell expansion had been shown by flow cytometry in patients chosen for sequencing. Severe acquired aplastic anemia was present in all patients. These data are taken from a study of CD8+CD57+ T cells in acquired aplastic anemia. Across the study: Sorted CD4+ and CD8+ cells yielded 3.2 ug of DNA on average.

Germline CDR1 and CDR2: SGHRS and YFSETQ. CDR3 size: 13 residues. V dropped 0 bases and J dropped 5 bases, with 6 bases sitting between them. Template material for TCR beta VDJ and CDR3 profiling consisted of genomic DNA. MiXCR, applied by TCRdb to the reads, yields one record per CDR3 protein. The sample lists roughly 170,000 distinct CDR3 sequences, almost 50% occurring once. General study results and limits: Patients and controls shared over 25 CD8+ CDR3 sequences, which appeared highly expressed in patients and within their immunodominant clones.

What was sequenced was sorted CD4+, CD8+, or CD8+CD57+ T cells (not recorded which) from PBMCs. This clonotype originated in a human donor with aplastic anemia. The J gene is TRBJ1-5, the V gene TRBV5-1; D unclear. In nucleotides, the CDR3 is TGCGCCAGCAGCTTGGACTCGCATCAGCCCCAGCATTTT. Translating gives CASSLDSHQPQHF.